A single T cell receptor (beta chain) is shown here with its context. The antigen is undetermined. The sample is drawn from a study of Ad26.COV2.S vaccination and SARS-CoV-2 variants. Treatment denoted: 15 to 20 received Ad26.COV2.S at low or high dose, single or two shots; a few received placebo; per-sample allocation not given. At day 63 after the first vaccine or placebo injection, samples were drawn. The sample came from a Boston adult aged 18-55 years. An Ad26 vector expressing Wuhan-strain SARS-CoV-2 spike constituted the vaccine. The V end lost 4 bases, the J end lost 7 bases, and 11 bases lay between the germline ends. From germline, CDR1 is LGHDT and CDR2 YNNKEL (reference sequence). The CDR3 contains 13 residues. Assay: immunoSEQ multiplex PCR; the TCRdb copy retains only in-frame clones and omits some. The sample contains 330,000 or so clones, approximately 87% of which appear only once. Findings of the study overall: Reported post-vaccination CD8+ and CD4+ T cell responses to spike showed substantial breadth. Vaccine recipients surpassed placebo recipients in spike-specific TCR breadth.

The V gene is TRBV3-1 (or the pseudogene TRBV3-2), the J gene TRBJ2-1, with D possibly being TRBD1 (7 bases). The TCR was taken from a person between 18 and 65 years old who received the Ad26.COV2.S COVID-19 vaccine or a placebo. The sequencing used peripheral blood, collected in a trial of Ad26.COV2.S vaccine versus placebo. Here the CDR3 reads CASSRRGPNEQFF. The CDR3 nucleotides read TGTGCCAGCAGCCGGAGGGGGCCGAATGAGCAGTTCTTC.